This record looks at one T cell receptor beta chain sequence and its context. This entry comes from a study of OX40 agonist ivuxolimab in advanced cancers. In the study overall: Over 30% of patients had received prior checkpoint inhibitor therapy.

The junction had 9 bases not matched to a gene; V was cut back by 0 bases and J by 6 bases. This CDR3 comprises 16 residues. The germline V gene has CDR1 SGDLS and CDR2 YYNGEE. The protocol was immunoSEQ multiplex PCR, while the TCRdb copy is restricted to in-frame clones and leaves out a portion. The repertoire holds about 70,000 clones, with 82% as singletons. The clonotype was recovered from an adult with an advanced solid tumor such as melanoma, head and neck, liver or kidney cancer. Sequenced material: CD4+ or CD8+ T cells sorted from blood, taken in a trial of the OX40 agonist ivuxolimab. This chain joins TRBV9 and TRBJ1-1, with 9 positions matching TRBD1. CDR3 sequence reads: CASSVGDRDRVPEAFF. The CDR3 DNA follows: TGTGCCAGCAGCGTAGGGGACCGGGACAGGGTGCCTGAAGCTTTCTTT.